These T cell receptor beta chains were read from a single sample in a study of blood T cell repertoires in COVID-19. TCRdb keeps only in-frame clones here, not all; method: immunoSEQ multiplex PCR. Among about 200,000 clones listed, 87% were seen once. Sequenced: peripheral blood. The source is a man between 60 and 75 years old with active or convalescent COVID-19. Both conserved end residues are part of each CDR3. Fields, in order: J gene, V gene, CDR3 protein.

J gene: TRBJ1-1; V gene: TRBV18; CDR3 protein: CASSPTGGNTEAFF
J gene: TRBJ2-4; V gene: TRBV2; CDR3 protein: CASSQRGTYNIQYF
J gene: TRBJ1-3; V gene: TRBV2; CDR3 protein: CASSVSRGNTIYF
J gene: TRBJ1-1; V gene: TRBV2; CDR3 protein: CASSVGQVNTEAFF
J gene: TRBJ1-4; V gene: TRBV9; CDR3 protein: CASSVTGAGEKLFF
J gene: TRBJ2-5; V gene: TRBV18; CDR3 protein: CASSQGQEETQYF
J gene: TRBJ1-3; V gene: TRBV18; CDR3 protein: CASSPSGSPGNTIYF
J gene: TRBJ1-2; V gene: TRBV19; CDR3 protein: CASSMIGGGNYGYTF
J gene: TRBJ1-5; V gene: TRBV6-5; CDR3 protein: CASSFDGYNQPQHF
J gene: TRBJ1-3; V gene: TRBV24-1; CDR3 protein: CATSETGAGNTIYF
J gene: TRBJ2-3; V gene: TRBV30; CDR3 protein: CAWSGISTDTQYF
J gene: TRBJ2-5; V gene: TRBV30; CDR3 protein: CAWSGTSRGETQYF
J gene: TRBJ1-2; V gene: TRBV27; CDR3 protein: CASSYAGQARSRADGYTF